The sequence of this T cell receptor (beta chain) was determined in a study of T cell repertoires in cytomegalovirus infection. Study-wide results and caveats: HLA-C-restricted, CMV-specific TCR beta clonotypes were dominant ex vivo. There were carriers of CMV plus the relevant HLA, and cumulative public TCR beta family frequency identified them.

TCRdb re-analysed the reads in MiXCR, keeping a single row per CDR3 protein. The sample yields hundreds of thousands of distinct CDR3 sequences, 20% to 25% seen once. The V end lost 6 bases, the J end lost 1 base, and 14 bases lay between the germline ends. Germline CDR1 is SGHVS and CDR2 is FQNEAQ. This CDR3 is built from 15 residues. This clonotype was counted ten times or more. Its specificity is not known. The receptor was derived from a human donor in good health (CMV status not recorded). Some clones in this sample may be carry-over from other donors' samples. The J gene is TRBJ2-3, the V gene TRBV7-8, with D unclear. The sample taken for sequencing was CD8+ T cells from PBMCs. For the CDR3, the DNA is TGTGCCAGCAGTCTGTGGTACCTGGGCACAGATACGCAGTATTTT. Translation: CASSLWYLGTDTQYF.